This T cell receptor beta chain was documented in a study of blood T cell repertoires in COVID-19. The protocol was immunoSEQ multiplex PCR, while the TCRdb copy is restricted to in-frame clones and leaves out a portion. There are about 280,000 clones in the sample; 86% occur only once, and approximately 10% lies in the top ten. Per germline, CDR1 LNHDA and CDR2 SQIVND (reference sequence). This CDR3 has 14 amino acids. V lost 1 base and J lost 5; bases outside the gene matches: 3. The TCR originated in a man aged 35 to 55 with active or convalescent COVID-19. The material sequenced was peripheral blood. V and J are TRBV19 and TRBJ2-3; 7 bases fit TRBD2. The CDR3 DNA reads TGTGCCAGTAGTATAGGGTTAGCGGGAGATACGCAGTATTTT. This encodes CASSIGLAGDTQYF.